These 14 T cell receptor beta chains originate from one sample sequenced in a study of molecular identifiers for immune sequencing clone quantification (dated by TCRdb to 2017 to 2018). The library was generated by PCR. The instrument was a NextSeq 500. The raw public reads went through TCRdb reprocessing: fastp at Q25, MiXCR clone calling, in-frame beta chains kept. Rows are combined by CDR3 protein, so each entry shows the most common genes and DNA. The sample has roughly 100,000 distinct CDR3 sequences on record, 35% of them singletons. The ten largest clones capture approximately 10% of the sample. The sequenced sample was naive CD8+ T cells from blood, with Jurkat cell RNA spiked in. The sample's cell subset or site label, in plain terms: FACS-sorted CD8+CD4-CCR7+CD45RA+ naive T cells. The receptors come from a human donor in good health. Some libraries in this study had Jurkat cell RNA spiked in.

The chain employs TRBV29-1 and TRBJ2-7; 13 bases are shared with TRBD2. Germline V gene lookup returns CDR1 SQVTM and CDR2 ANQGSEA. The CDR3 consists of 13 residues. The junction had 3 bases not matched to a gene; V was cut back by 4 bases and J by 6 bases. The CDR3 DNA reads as TGCAGCGTTGGGACTAGCGGGAGCTCCGAGCAGTACTTC. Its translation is CSVGTSGSSEQYF.

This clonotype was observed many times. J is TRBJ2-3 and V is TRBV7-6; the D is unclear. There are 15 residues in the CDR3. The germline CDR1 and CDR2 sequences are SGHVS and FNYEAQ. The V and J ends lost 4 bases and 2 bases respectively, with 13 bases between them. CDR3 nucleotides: TGTGCCAGCAGCTCCGAATACGGTTTCACAGATACGCAGTATTTT. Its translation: CASSSEYGFTDTQYF.

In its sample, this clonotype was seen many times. CDR3 in amino acids: CASSQVQGDQPQHF. CDR3 nucleotides: TGTGCCAGCAGCCAAGTGCAGGGTGATCAGCCCCAGCATTTT. The chain employs TRBV4-2 and TRBJ1-5; D possibly corresponds to TRBD1 (5 bases). The germline V gene encodes CDR1 LGHNA and CDR2 YNFKEQ. This CDR3 spans 14 amino acids. V lost 1 base and J 5 bases, leaving 9 bases between the germline ends.

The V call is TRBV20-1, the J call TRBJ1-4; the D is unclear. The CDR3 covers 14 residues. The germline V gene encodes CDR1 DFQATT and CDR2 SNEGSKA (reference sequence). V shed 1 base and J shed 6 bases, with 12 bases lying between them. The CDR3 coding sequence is TGCAGTGCTAGAGTCTGTGGTTCGGATGAAAAACTGTTTTTT. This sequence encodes CSARVCGSDEKLFF.

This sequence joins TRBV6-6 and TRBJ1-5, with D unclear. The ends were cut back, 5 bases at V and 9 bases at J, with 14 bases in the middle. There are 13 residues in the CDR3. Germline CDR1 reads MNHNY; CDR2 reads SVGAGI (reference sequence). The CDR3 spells CASSPPLHPPQHF. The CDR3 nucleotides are TGTGCCAGCAGTCCCCCGCTACATCCGCCCCAGCATTTT.

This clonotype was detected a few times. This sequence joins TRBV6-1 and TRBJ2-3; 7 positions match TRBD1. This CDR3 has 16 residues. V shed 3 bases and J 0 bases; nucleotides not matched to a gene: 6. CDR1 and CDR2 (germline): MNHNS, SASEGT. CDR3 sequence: CASSEYRDRSTDTQYF. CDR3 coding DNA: TGTGCCAGCAGTGAGTACCGGGACAGAAGCACAGATACGCAGTATTTT.

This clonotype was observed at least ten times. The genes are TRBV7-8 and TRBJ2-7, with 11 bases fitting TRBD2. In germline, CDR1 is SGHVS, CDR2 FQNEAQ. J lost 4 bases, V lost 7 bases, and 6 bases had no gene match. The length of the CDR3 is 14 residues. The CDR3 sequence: CASTLAGGGYEQYF. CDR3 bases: TGTGCCAGCACCCTAGCGGGAGGTGGGTACGAGCAGTACTTC.

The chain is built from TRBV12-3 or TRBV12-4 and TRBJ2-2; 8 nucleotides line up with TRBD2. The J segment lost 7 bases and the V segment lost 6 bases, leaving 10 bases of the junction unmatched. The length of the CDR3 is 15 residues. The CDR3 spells CASSDGTRGFGELFF. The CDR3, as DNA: TGTGCCAGCAGCGATGGGACTAGGGGATTCGGGGAGCTGTTTTTT.

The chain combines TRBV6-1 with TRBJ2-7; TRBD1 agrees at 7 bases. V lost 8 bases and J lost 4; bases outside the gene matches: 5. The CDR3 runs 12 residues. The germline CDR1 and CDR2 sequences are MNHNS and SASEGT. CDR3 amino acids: CASAFRGYEQYF. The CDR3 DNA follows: TGTGCCAGCGCTTTCAGGGGGTACGAGCAGTACTTC.

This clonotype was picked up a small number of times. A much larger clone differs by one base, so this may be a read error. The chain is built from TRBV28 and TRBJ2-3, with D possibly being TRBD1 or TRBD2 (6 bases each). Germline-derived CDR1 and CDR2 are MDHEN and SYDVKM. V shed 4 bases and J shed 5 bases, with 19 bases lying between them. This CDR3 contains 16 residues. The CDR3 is CASSSGAGAHRDTQYF. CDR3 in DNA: TGTGCCAGCAGTTCGGGAGCAGGGGCGCATAGAGATACGCAGTATTTT.

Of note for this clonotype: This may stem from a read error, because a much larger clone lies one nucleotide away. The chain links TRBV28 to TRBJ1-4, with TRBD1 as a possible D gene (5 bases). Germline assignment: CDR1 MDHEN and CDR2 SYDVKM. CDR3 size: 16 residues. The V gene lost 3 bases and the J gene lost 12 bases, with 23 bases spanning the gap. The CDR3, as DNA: TGTGCCAGCAGTTTTTACACGGGGCCATTTCGCGAAGAACTGTTTTTT. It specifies CASSFYTGPFREELFF.

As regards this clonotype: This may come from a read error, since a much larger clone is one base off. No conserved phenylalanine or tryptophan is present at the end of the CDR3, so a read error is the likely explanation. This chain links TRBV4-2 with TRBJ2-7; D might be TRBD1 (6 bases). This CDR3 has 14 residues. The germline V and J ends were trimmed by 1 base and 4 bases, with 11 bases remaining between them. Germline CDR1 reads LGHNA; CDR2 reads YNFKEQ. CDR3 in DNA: TGTGCCAGCAGCCAAGCAGAACAGGGTTACGAGCAGTACCTC. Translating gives CASSQAEQGYEQYL.

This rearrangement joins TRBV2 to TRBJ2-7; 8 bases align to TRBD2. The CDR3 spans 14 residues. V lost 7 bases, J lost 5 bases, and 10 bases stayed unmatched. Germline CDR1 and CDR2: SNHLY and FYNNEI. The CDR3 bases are TGTGCCAGCACCTCAGGCGGGAGGAAGAACGAGCAGTACTTC. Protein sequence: CASTSGGRKNEQYF.

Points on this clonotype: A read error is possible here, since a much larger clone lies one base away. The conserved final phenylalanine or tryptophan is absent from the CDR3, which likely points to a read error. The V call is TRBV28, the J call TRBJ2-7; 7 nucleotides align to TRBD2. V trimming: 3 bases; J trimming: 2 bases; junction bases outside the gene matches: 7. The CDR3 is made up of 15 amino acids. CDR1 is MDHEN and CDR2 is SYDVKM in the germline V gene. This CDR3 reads CASSFPGGWAYEQYL. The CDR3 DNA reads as TGTGCCAGCAGTTTCCCCGGGGGGTGGGCCTACGAGCAGTACCTC.